A single sample gave rise to the 32 T cell receptor beta chains below, sequenced in a study of cytomegalovirus exposure and HLA in healthy donors. Primers included in the PCR were 60 Vbeta and 13 Jbeta primers. Measured with immunoSEQ multiplex PCR; TCRdb has only the in-frame clones, and not every one. The top ten hold about 8% of the sample, which has approximately 92,000 clones, just over 70% seen once. The sequencing sample was made of PBMCs. The receptors come from a man aged 55 to 70 in good health and CMV-seronegative.

The V call is TRBV29-1, the J call TRBJ2-1; a possible D gene is TRBD1 (6 bases). CDR1 is SQVTM and CDR2 is ANQGSEA in the germline V gene. This CDR3 region has 13 residues. The V and J ends lost 5 bases and 2 bases respectively, with 10 bases between them. DNA for the CDR3: TGCAGCGTTTACAGGGACCCCTACAATGAGCAGTTCTTC. It specifies CSVYRDPYNEQFF.

This chain links TRBV27 with TRBJ2-6; a weak D match, TRBD1 (6 bases). The germline V gene encodes CDR1 MNHEY and CDR2 SMNVEV (reference sequence). Trimming took off 2 bases at V and 0 bases at J, with 14 bases between the two ends. CDR3 size: 18 residues. CDR3 in DNA: TGTGCCAGCAGTTTAAGGGGGATAGGGGGCTCTGGGGCCAACGTCCTGACTTTC. It is translated as CASSLRGIGGSGANVLTF. The full variable domain, rest sourced from reference TRBV27 and TRBJ2-6, is EAQVTQNPRYLITVTGKKLTVTCSQNMNHEYMSWYRQDPGLGLRQIYYSMNVEVTDKGDVPEGYKVSRKEKRNFPLILESPSPNQTSLYFCASSLRGIGGSGANVLTFGAGSRLTVL.

The chain couples TRBV21-1 to TRBJ2-5; the table's D call TRBD2 went unverified against the DNA. TRBV21-1 is a pseudogene. The CDR3 sequence is 17 residues long. As DNA, the CDR3 is TGTGCCAGCAGCAAAGCCTACCGTGAAGCGCACCCAGAGACCCAGTACTTC. It yields the protein CASSKAYREAHPETQYF.

The chain carries TRBV6-1 and TRBJ1-4, with D unresolved. The V and J ends lost 6 bases and 8 bases respectively, with 13 bases between them. Germline V gene sequence: CDR1 MNHNS, CDR2 SASEGT. The CDR3 totals 13 residues. CDR3 bases: TGTGCCAGCAGCGTCAAGCTGGTCGAAAAACTGTTTTTT. Amino acids: CASSVKLVEKLFF.

The chain has TRBV5-1 and TRBJ2-2, with 12 bases fitting TRBD2. V lost 4 bases, J lost 6 bases, and 4 bases stayed unmatched. Looked up from germline, CDR1 is SGHRS and CDR2 is YFSETQ. The CDR3 sequence is 15 residues long. The CDR3 spells CASSVTSGSPGELFF. The CDR3 nucleotides read TGCGCCAGCAGCGTGACTAGCGGGAGCCCCGGGGAGCTGTTTTTT.

This chain joins TRBV4-2 and TRBJ1-6, with TRBD1 identical over 7 bases. Germline V lookup: CDR1 LGHNA, CDR2 YNFKEQ. Trimming cost V 1 base and J 4 bases; bases outside gene matches: 7. CDR3 length equals 17 residues. The CDR3 DNA sequence: TGTGCCAGCAGCCAAGGCGTGGGGGGACAGTATAATTCACCCCTCCACTTT. Translated: CASSQGVGGQYNSPLHF.

Only a few counts were recorded for this clone. The chain couples TRBV28 to TRBJ2-5; 9 bases match TRBD1. CDR3 length: 16 amino acids. Losses at the gene ends were 3 bases for V and 6 bases for J; bases not matched to a gene: 11. Germline V CDR1 and CDR2: MDHEN, SYDVKM. The CDR3 coding sequence is TGTGCCAGCAGTTTCCCCCCTCCGGGACAGGGACAGACCCAGTACTTC. This translates into CASSFPPPGQGQTQYF.

The V call is TRBV5-1, the J call TRBJ2-2; tentatively, D is TRBD1 (6 bases). The CDR3 has 16 residues. V shed 3 bases and J shed 3 bases, with 15 bases lying between them. The germline V gene encodes CDR1 SGHRS and CDR2 YFSETQ. CDR3 sequence (DNA): TGCGCCAGCAGCTCCGACCCGGGACACGACACCGGGGAGCTGTTTTTT. As protein: CASSSDPGHDTGELFF. Using reference TRBV5-1 and TRBJ2-2 for the parts outside the CDR3, the full variable domain is KAGVTQTPRYLIKTRGQQVTLSCSPISGHRSVSWYQQTPGQGLQFLFEYFSETQRNKGNFPGRFSGRQFSNSRSEMNVSTLELGDSALYLCASSSDPGHDTGELFFGEGSRLTVL.

This chain uses TRBV7-2 with TRBJ2-1, with no clear D. Germline lookup yields CDR1 SGHTA and CDR2 FQGNSA. This CDR3 has 14 amino acids. Trimming removed 2 bases at V and 4 bases at J, with 9 bases between. The CDR3 region is CASSLISVYNEQFF. Written as DNA, the CDR3 is TGTGCCAGCAGCTTAATATCAGTTTACAATGAGCAGTTCTTC. The full variable domain, with the rest looked up from reference TRBV7-2 and TRBJ2-1, is GAGVSQSPSNKVTEKGKDVELRCDPISGHTALYWYRQSLGQGLEFLIYFQGNSAPDKSGLPSDRFSAERTGGSVSTLTIQRTQQEDSAVYLCASSLISVYNEQFFGPGTRLTVL.

The CDR3 DNA reads as TGTGCCAGCAGGCATTACGACAGGGGAGGGTACGAGCAGTACTTC. The encoded protein is CASRHYDRGGYEQYF. This chain joins TRBV28 and TRBJ2-7; TRBD1 might be the D (8 bases). The CDR3 contains 15 residues. Looked up from germline, CDR1 is MDHEN and CDR2 is SYDVKM. With 6 bases removed from V and 4 bases from J, the gap between germline ends came to 19 bases.

This sequence joins TRBV10-1 and TRBJ2-1, with 7 bases fitting TRBD1. CDR1 is WNHNN, CDR2 SYGVQD, per germline (reference sequence). The ends lost 2 bases at V and 1 base at J; junction bases unmatched: 2. This CDR3 comprises 15 residues. Here the CDR3 reads CASSEDRDSYNEQFF. As DNA, the CDR3 is TGCGCCAGCAGTGAGGACAGGGATTCCTACAATGAGCAGTTCTTC.

This clone is a singleton in its sample. V usage is TRBV6-5 and J usage is TRBJ2-1, with a possible D match to TRBD2 (5 bases). The CDR3 is made up of 14 amino acids. CDR1 and CDR2 from the germline V gene are MNHEY and SVGAGI. V lost 0 bases and J lost 7, with 10 bases in between. In DNA, the CDR3 is TGTGCCAGCAGTTACTCAACGAGGGAGAATGAGCAGTTCTTC. It yields the protein CASSYSTRENEQFF.

The chain couples TRBV11-2 to TRBJ2-1; TRBD1 aligns across 12 bases. The CDR3 covers 16 residues. Trimming removed 5 bases from V and 8 bases from J; junction bases left unmatched: 10. Germline-derived CDR1 and CDR2 are SGHAT and FQNNGV. The chain's CDR3 is CASSHAGTGGSYEQFF. The CDR3 DNA reads TGTGCCAGCAGCCATGCGGGGACAGGGGGCAGCTATGAGCAGTTCTTC.

V is TRBV5-1 and J is TRBJ2-7, with D possibly matching TRBD2 (5 bases). Germline V gene sequence: CDR1 SGHRS, CDR2 YFSETQ. This CDR3 has 16 amino acids. V lost 0 bases, J lost 0 bases, and 13 bases lay in between. The CDR3 spells CASSLGSTAGSYEQYF. Written as DNA, the CDR3 is TGCGCCAGCAGCTTGGGGAGTACGGCGGGCTCCTACGAGCAGTACTTC. The full variable domain, its missing parts supplied by reference TRBV5-1 and TRBJ2-7, is KAGVTQTPRYLIKTRGQQVTLSCSPISGHRSVSWYQQTPGQGLQFLFEYFSETQRNKGNFPGRFSGRQFSNSRSEMNVSTLELGDSALYLCASSLGSTAGSYEQYFGPGTRLTVT.

The J gene is TRBJ2-1, the V gene TRBV6-6, with TRBD1 as a possible D gene (6 bases). The CDR3 spans 13 residues. V dropped 5 bases and J dropped 8 bases, with 13 bases sitting between them. Per germline, CDR1 MNHNY and CDR2 SVGAGI (reference sequence). CDR3 loop: CASSPRTAHEQFF. The CDR3 DNA reads TGTGCCAGCAGTCCTCGGACAGCCCATGAGCAGTTCTTC.

This clone was seen only a few times. The V call is TRBV5-4, the J call TRBJ1-5; D perhaps matches TRBD1 (6 bases). Germline V gene sequence: CDR1 SGHNT, CDR2 YYREEE (reference sequence). V lost 0 bases, J lost 6 bases, and 13 bases lay in between. The CDR3 covers 15 residues. The CDR3 DNA sequence: TGTGCCAGCAGCTTGGATGGGCAGGGGAGTCAGCCCCAGCATTTT. Its translation is CASSLDGQGSQPQHF.

This clone appeared a few times. The chain combines TRBV15 with TRBJ2-4; D perhaps matches TRBD1 (6 bases). Germline CDR1 and CDR2: LNHNV and YYDKDF (reference sequence). Trimming removed 7 bases at V and 0 bases at J, with 13 bases between. The CDR3 covers 15 residues. DNA of the CDR3: TGTGCCACCATCCGGGACACCGTAGCCAAAAACATTCAGTACTTC. It specifies CATIRDTVAKNIQYF.

The chain uses TRBV19 and TRBJ2-1; 12 positions match TRBD2. Germline loops: CDR1 LNHDA, CDR2 SQIVND (reference sequence). The CDR3 runs 15 residues. Germline trimming cut 3 bases from V and 9 bases from J; bases unmatched to any gene: 6. For the CDR3, the DNA is TGTGCCAGTAGTATGACTAGCGGGAGATTCGCTGAGCAGTTCTTC. Its translation is CASSMTSGRFAEQFF.

V is TRBV30 and J is TRBJ1-2, with D unresolved. The germline V gene has CDR1 GTSNPN and CDR2 SVGIG (reference sequence). The CDR3 has 12 residues. V lost 1 base and J lost 4, with 7 bases in between. The CDR3 coding sequence is TGTGCCTGGAGTGGGTCGGGCTATGGCTACACCTTC. Its translation: CAWSGSGYGYTF.

This chain links TRBV29-1 with TRBJ1-2, with unresolved D. This CDR3 spans 12 amino acids. Trimming pared 2 bases from V and 8 bases from J, leaving 12 bases between. The germline V gene has CDR1 SQVTM and CDR2 ANQGSEA. The DNA of the CDR3 is TGCAGCGTTGAAAATGAGGGAATGGGCTACACCTTC. Translation gives CSVENEGMGYTF.

The V gene is TRBV5-1, the J gene TRBJ2-5; D is possibly TRBD1 (6 bases). Looked up from germline, CDR1 is SGHRS and CDR2 is YFSETQ. This CDR3 region has 13 residues. The germline V and J ends were trimmed by 4 bases and 2 bases, with 9 bases remaining between them. CDR3: CASSPGQQETQYF. CDR3 in DNA: TGCGCCAGCAGCCCAGGACAGCAAGAGACCCAGTACTTC.

The table lists this clone with a few counts. V is TRBV7-8 and J is TRBJ2-5; TRBD2 matches at 7 bases. The CDR3 is 15 amino acids. The germline CDR1 and CDR2 sequences are SGHVS and FQNEAQ. V shed 1 base, J shed 4 bases, and the junction held 6 bases outside the gene matches. The DNA for the CDR3 is TGTGCCAGCAGCTTAGAGCGGGGAGTGGGAGAGACCCAGTACTTC. Translated, it gives CASSLERGVGETQYF.

This clone was counted only a few times. The CDR3 reads CASSSTGTSVTDTQYF. The CDR3 DNA sequence: TGCGCCAGCAGCTCGACCGGGACTAGCGTCACAGATACGCAGTATTTT. V gene TRBV5-1 combines with J gene TRBJ2-3; TRBD2 aligns across 10 bases. Unmatched junction bases numbered 6, after V lost 3 bases and J lost 2 bases. In germline, CDR1 is SGHRS, CDR2 YFSETQ. CDR3 length: 16 amino acids.

V and J are TRBV29-1 and TRBJ2-1; tentatively, D is TRBD2 (5 bases). Germline V lookup: CDR1 SQVTM, CDR2 ANQGSEA. The CDR3 runs 13 residues. Trimming removed 4 bases from V and 12 bases from J, with 19 bases in between. The CDR3 region is CSVAVASSRVQFF. As DNA, the CDR3 is TGCAGCGTTGCGGTCGCCTCCTCGAGGGTGCAGTTCTTC.

The V gene is TRBV7-2, the J gene TRBJ1-1; no clear D. The CDR3 length is 13 residues. Trimming pared 7 bases from V and 4 bases from J, leaving 13 bases between. Looked up from germline, CDR1 is SGHTA and CDR2 is FQGNSA. This CDR3 reads CASTSRETTEAFF. The CDR3 nucleotides read TGTGCCAGCACCTCCCGGGAGACCACTGAAGCTTTCTTT.

The rearrangement joins TRBV27 to TRBJ2-5, with TRBD2 matching over 8 bases. J lost 5 bases, V lost 7 bases, and 9 bases had no gene match. The CDR3 is 14 amino acids. Germline V gene lookup returns CDR1 MNHEY and CDR2 SMNVEV (reference sequence). CDR3: CASTPGGNKETQYF. The CDR3 DNA reads TGTGCCAGCACTCCGGGGGGGAATAAGGAGACCCAGTACTTC.

The V call is TRBV19, the J call TRBJ2-5, with 12 nucleotides matching TRBD2. The CDR3 has 14 amino acids. V shed 6 bases, J shed 7 bases, and the junction held 6 bases outside the gene matches. CDR1 and CDR2 from the germline V gene are LNHDA and SQIVND (reference sequence). This CDR3 reads CASSRLAGAVTQYF. CDR3 DNA: TGTGCCAGTAGCAGACTAGCGGGAGCGGTGACCCAGTACTTC. The entire variable domain, with the rest obtained from reference TRBV19 and TRBJ2-5, is as follows: DGGITQSPKYLFRKEGQNVTLSCEQNLNHDAMYWYRQDPGQGLRLIYYSQIVNDFQKGDIAEGYSVSREKKESFPLTVTSAQKNPTAFYLCASSRLAGAVTQYFGPGTRLLVL.

The chain combines TRBV2 with TRBJ2-5; 7 bases are shared with TRBD1. V lost 3 bases, J lost 1 base, and 2 bases stayed unmatched. Germline CDR1 is SNHLY and CDR2 is FYNNEI. This CDR3 is 14 amino acids long. The CDR3 is CASSENRGQETQYF. CDR3 DNA: TGTGCCAGCAGTGAGAACAGGGGCCAAGAGACCCAGTACTTC.

The rearrangement uses TRBV28 and TRBJ2-3; TRBD2 aligns across 7 bases. Trimming took 5 bases from V and 7 from J; bases not matched to a gene: 9. Germline loops: CDR1 MDHEN, CDR2 SYDVKM. The CDR3 contains 14 residues. The CDR3 region has the DNA TGTGCCAGCAGTCTCGGGGGACTATCCAATACGCAGTATTTT. Translated, it gives CASSLGGLSNTQYF.

The genes are TRBV21-1 and TRBJ2-3; the table's D gene call, TRBD2, was not cross checked with the DNA. TRBV21-1 is a pseudogene segment. This CDR3 is built from 15 residues. CDR3 loop: CAGSAGVYRPDTQYF. For the CDR3, the DNA is TGTGCCGGGAGCGCCGGTGTTTATCGGCCAGATACGCAGTATTTT.

The rearrangement uses TRBV25-1 and TRBJ1-3; D unresolved. V lost 2 bases and J 4 bases, leaving 12 bases between the germline ends. Germline V gene data show CDR1 as MGHDK and CDR2 as SYGVNS. This CDR3 comprises 15 residues. The CDR3 region has the DNA TGTGCCAGCAGTGAACCGGGGAGTACGGGAAACACCATATATTTT. Its translation is CASSEPGSTGNTIYF.

This clone was seen a single time. J is TRBJ1-1 and V is TRBV10-1; D is uncertain. Germline V gives CDR1 WNHNN, CDR2 SYGVQD (reference sequence). V was shortened by 4 bases and J by 0 bases, with 12 bases between the two germline ends. The CDR3 totals 15 residues. CDR3 sequence: CASSVRSTLNTEAFF. The DNA of the CDR3 is TGCGCCAGCAGTGTAAGGAGCACTTTGAACACTGAAGCTTTCTTT.